These 12 T cell receptor beta chains share one sample of origin, sequenced in a study of cytomegalovirus exposure and HLA in healthy donors. The PCR employed 60 Vbeta primers together with 13 Jbeta primers. Libraries were prepared by immunoSEQ multiplex PCR; TCRdb keeps only in-frame clonotypes and omits some of them. The sample includes roughly 190,000 clones, over 70% of them seen just once. Sequencing was carried out using PBMCs. The receptors were gathered from a man aged 45-60 years in good health and CMV-seronegative.

The chain is built from TRBV7-2 and TRBJ1-5; the D gene is possibly TRBD1 (5 bases). V was cut by 5 bases and J by 5 bases, with 19 bases left in between. Per germline, CDR1 SGHTA and CDR2 FQGNSA. The CDR3 is made up of 16 amino acids. Written as DNA, the CDR3 is TGTGCCAGCAGCCCCGACGGGGGTAAGATTTATCAGCCCCAGCATTTT. It specifies CASSPDGGKIYQPQHF.

V and J are TRBV7-6 and TRBJ2-3; the D gene is possibly TRBD2 (6 bases). The germline CDR1 and CDR2 sequences are SGHVS and FNYEAQ. This CDR3 comprises 13 residues. Trimming removed 5 bases from V and 5 bases from J, with 11 bases in between. The CDR3 reads CASSKGGEDTQYF. CDR3 in DNA: TGTGCCAGCAGCAAGGGCGGGGAAGATACGCAGTATTTT.

Worth noting for this clone: Other nucleotide sequences from this sample produce the same CDR3. The chain couples TRBV6-5 to TRBJ1-2; 7 bases align to TRBD1. This CDR3 has 13 amino acids. V lost 6 bases and J lost 8; bases outside the gene matches: 9. Looked up from germline, CDR1 is MNHEY and CDR2 is SVGAGI. DNA of the CDR3: TGTGCCAGCAGCACCGGGACAGTACAAGGCTACACCTTC. Amino acids: CASSTGTVQGYTF.

The chain uses TRBV6-5 and TRBJ1-3; tentative D call: TRBD1 (5 bases). This CDR3 is 15 amino acids long. Looked up from germline, CDR1 is MNHEY and CDR2 is SVGAGI. Trimming took 7 bases from V and 4 from J, leaving 17 bases between them. The DNA of the CDR3 is TGTGCCAGCACCCCGGGGGTAGGCTTAGGAAACACCATATATTTT. Amino acid sequence: CASTPGVGLGNTIYF.

This rearrangement joins TRBV4-3 to TRBJ1-2; 8 nucleotides agree with TRBD1. In germline, CDR1 is LGHNA, CDR2 YSLEER. The CDR3 length is 13 residues. J was trimmed by 8 bases and V by 5 bases; bases with no gene match: 7. CDR3 loop: CASSEGQGQGYTF. As DNA, the CDR3 is TGCGCCAGCAGCGAAGGACAGGGTCAGGGCTACACCTTC.

The chain uses TRBV5-1 and TRBJ1-6, with TRBD1 matching 7 bases. CDR3 length equals 18 residues. Germline V lookup: CDR1 SGHRS, CDR2 YFSETQ. V shed 4 bases and J 0 bases; nucleotides not matched to a gene: 10. CDR3 DNA sequence: TGCGCCAGCAGCATACGGGACAGCAGCAGCTCCTATAATTCACCCCTCCACTTT. Translating gives CASSIRDSSSSYNSPLHF.

The chain carries TRBV30 and TRBJ2-2, with 7 bases lining up with TRBD2. Germline V gene data show CDR1 as GTSNPN and CDR2 as SVGIG (reference sequence). The CDR3 covers 12 residues. V shed 6 bases, J shed 8 bases, and the junction held 6 bases outside the gene matches. The chain's CDR3 is CACWRGLGELFF. CDR3 nucleotide sequence: TGTGCCTGTTGGCGGGGGTTGGGGGAGCTGTTTTTT.

The chain recombines TRBV7-8 with TRBJ2-7; D possibly corresponds to TRBD1 (6 bases). Germline V gives CDR1 SGHVS, CDR2 FQNEAQ. The length of the CDR3 is 14 residues. Trimming cost V 1 base and J 6 bases, with 13 bases left between them. This chain's CDR3 is CASSLGLGAGEQYF. In DNA form, the CDR3 reads TGTGCCAGCAGCTTAGGGTTGGGGGCAGGCGAGCAGTACTTC.

The V and J genes are TRBV7-8 and TRBJ2-2; 7 bases line up with TRBD1. From germline, CDR1 is SGHVS and CDR2 FQNEAQ. V trimming: 5 bases; J trimming: 4 bases; junction bases outside the gene matches: 7. There are 15 residues in the CDR3. CDR3 coding DNA: TGTGCCAGCAGCCTGGGACAGTCGAGCACCGGGGAGCTGTTTTTT. Its protein product is CASSLGQSSTGELFF.

This clone showed up just a few times. The gene calls are TRBV6-5 and TRBJ1-2; D not certain. CDR1 and CDR2 (germline): MNHEY, SVGAGI. The CDR3 totals 15 residues. The V end lost 5 bases, the J end lost 1 base, and 14 bases lay between the germline ends. The CDR3 region is CASSGGYNRNYGYTF. The CDR3 nucleotides read TGTGCCAGCAGTGGCGGGTACAACCGTAACTATGGCTACACCTTC.

V is TRBV2 and J is TRBJ2-7; 7 nucleotides match TRBD1. Germline CDR1 is SNHLY and CDR2 is FYNNEI. The junction had 5 bases not matched to a gene; V was cut back by 6 bases and J by 0 bases. This CDR3 spans 14 amino acids. Written as DNA, the CDR3 is TGTGCCAGCAGAAAGACAGGGAGCTCCTACGAGCAGTACTTC. This sequence encodes CASRKTGSSYEQYF.

The rearrangement joins TRBV9 to TRBJ1-6; 7 nucleotides line up with TRBD1. Trimming cost V 3 bases and J 4 bases; bases outside gene matches: 1. CDR1 and CDR2 from the germline V gene are SGDLS and YYNGEE. The CDR3 extends over 14 amino acids. CDR3 residues: CASSGGQYNSPLHF. For the CDR3, the DNA is TGTGCCAGCAGCGGGGGACAGTATAATTCACCCCTCCACTTT.